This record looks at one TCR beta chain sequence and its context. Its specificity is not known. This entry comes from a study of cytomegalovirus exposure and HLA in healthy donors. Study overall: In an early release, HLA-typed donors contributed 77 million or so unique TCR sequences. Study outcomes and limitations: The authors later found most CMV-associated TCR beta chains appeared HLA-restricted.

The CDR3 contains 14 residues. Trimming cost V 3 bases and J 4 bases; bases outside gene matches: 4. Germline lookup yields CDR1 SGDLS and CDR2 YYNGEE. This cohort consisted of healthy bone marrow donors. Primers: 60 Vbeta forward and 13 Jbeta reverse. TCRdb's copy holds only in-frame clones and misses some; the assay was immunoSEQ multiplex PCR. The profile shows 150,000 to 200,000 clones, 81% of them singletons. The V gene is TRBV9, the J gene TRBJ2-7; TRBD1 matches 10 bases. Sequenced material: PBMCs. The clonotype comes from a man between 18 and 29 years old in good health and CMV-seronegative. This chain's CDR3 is CASSAGTGVYEQYF. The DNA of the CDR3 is TGTGCCAGCAGCGCCGGGACAGGGGTTTACGAGCAGTACTTC.